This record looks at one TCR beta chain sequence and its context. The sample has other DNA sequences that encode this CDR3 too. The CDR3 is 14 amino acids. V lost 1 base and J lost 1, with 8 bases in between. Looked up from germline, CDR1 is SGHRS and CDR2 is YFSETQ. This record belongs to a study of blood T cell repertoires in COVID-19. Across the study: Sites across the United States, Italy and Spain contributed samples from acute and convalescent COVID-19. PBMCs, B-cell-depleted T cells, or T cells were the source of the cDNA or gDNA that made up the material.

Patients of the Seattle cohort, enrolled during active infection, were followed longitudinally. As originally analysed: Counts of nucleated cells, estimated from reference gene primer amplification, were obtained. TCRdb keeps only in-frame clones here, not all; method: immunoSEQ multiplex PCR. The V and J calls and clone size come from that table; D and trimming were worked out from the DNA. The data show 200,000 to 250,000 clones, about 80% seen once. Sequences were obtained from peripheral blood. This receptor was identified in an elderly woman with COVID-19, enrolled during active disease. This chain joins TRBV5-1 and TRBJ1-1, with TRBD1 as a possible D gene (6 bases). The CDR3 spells CASSLQGGNTEAFF. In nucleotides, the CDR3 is TGCGCCAGCAGCTTGCAAGGGGGGAACACTGAAGCTTTCTTT.